The 23 T cell receptor beta chains given below trace back to one sample, sequenced in a study of beta chain features in type 1 diabetes. Study findings and constraints: TCRB CDR3s from Type 1 diabetes patients were moderately but significantly shorter in all four CD4+ subsets.

Antigens of these TCRs are unknown. Expressed TCRB transcripts were sequenced after all isolated RNA was converted to cDNA. Libraries were prepared by immunoSEQ multiplex PCR; TCRdb keeps only in-frame clonotypes and omits some of them. The sample has 500,000 to 650,000 clones, about an eighth seen once; the top ten hold about 0.11%. The sample taken for sequencing was naive CD4+ T cells from blood. The receptors stem from a man aged 25-45 years with type 1 diabetes.

This clone showed up just a few times. V gene TRBV5-6 combines with J gene TRBJ1-2; a possible D gene is TRBD1 (6 bases). The germline V and J ends were trimmed by 5 bases and 8 bases, with 13 bases remaining between them. This CDR3 comprises 12 residues. From germline, CDR1 is SGHDT and CDR2 YYEEEE. The CDR3 protein is CASRYRVSGYTF. Here the CDR3 DNA reads TGTGCCAGCAGGTACAGGGTAAGCGGCTACACCTTC.

This clone appeared a few times. The same CDR3 can be traced to other DNA sequences in this sample. This chain connects TRBV13 to TRBJ1-3; perhaps TRBD1 as D (5 bases). V was shortened by 5 bases and J by 0 bases, with 8 bases between the two germline ends. The CDR3 covers 14 residues. From germline, CDR1 is PRHDT and CDR2 FYEKMQ (reference sequence). CDR3 in DNA: TGTGCCAGCAGCCCGGGGGGCTCTGGAAACACCATATATTTT. Protein sequence: CASSPGGSGNTIYF.

The rearrangement uses TRBV5-1 and TRBJ2-3, with 7 bases fitting TRBD2. J lost 2 bases, V lost 2 bases, and 8 bases had no gene match. The CDR3 extends over 16 amino acids. Per germline, CDR1 SGHRS and CDR2 YFSETQ. CDR3 sequence: CASSFATGGITDTQYF. DNA for the CDR3: TGCGCCAGCAGCTTCGCAACCGGGGGGATCACAGATACGCAGTATTTT.

V is TRBV4-3 and J is TRBJ2-3, with D possibly matching TRBD2 (6 bases). The CDR3 has 16 residues. Trimming left V 1 base short and J 0 bases short, with 11 bases between. CDR1 and CDR2 from the germline V gene are LGHNA and YSLEER. The CDR3 region is CASSQGGGFSTDTQYF. For the CDR3, the DNA is TGCGCCAGCAGCCAAGGAGGAGGGTTTAGCACAGATACGCAGTATTTT.

This clone showed up just a few times. The chain employs TRBV4-3 and TRBJ2-3, with 8 bases identical to TRBD2. After removal of 1 base from V and 3 bases from J, the junction contained 3 bases not matched to a gene. CDR1 is LGHNA and CDR2 is YSLEER in the germline V gene. There are 15 residues in the CDR3. The CDR3, as DNA: TGCGCCAGCAGCCAAGTAGGCGGGGGGACAGATACGCAGTATTTT. It specifies CASSQVGGGTDTQYF.

Of note for this clone: Other DNA sequences in this sample translate to the same CDR3. The DNA for the CDR3 is TGTGCCAGCAGGGGACAGAATAGCAATCAGCCCCAGCATTTT. Its protein product is CASRGQNSNQPQHF. This chain uses TRBV2 with TRBJ1-5; 7 nucleotides agree with TRBD1. Looked up from germline, CDR1 is SNHLY and CDR2 is FYNNEI. This CDR3 comprises 14 residues. Unmatched junction bases numbered 2, after V lost 6 bases and J lost 0 bases.

The chain carries TRBV2 and TRBJ1-6; D not resolved. Trimming cost V 1 base and J 6 bases, with 7 bases left between them. CDR3 length: 14 amino acids. Germline-derived CDR1 and CDR2 are SNHLY and FYNNEI. CDR3 protein: CASSEDSGNSPLHF. In DNA, the CDR3 is TGTGCCAGCAGTGAAGACAGCGGTAATTCACCCCTCCACTTT.

This clone was recorded a few times. This CDR3 reads CASSAPRDSSPADTQYF. The CDR3 DNA reads as TGTGCCAGCAGCGCTCCGCGGGACTCATCACCGGCAGATACGCAGTATTTT. The chain recombines TRBV11-1 with TRBJ2-3; tentatively, D is TRBD2 (6 bases). The germline CDR1 and CDR2 sequences are SGHAT and FQDESV (reference sequence). The ends were cut back, 5 bases at V and 4 bases at J, with 22 bases in the middle. This CDR3 is built from 17 residues.

The sample holds a few counts of this clone. The gene calls are TRBV19 and TRBJ2-3; 9 nucleotides align to TRBD1. The CDR3 extends over 15 amino acids. The germline CDR1 and CDR2 sequences are LNHDA and SQIVND (reference sequence). After removal of 6 bases from V and 2 bases from J, the junction contained 6 bases not matched to a gene. The CDR3: CASSEDRGFTDTQYF. The CDR3 DNA is TGTGCCAGTAGCGAGGACAGGGGTTTCACAGATACGCAGTATTTT.

This clone was counted only a few times. J is TRBJ1-6 and V is TRBV25-1; D gene ambiguous. The germline V gene has CDR1 MGHDK and CDR2 SYGVNS. The CDR3 is 14 amino acids. Trimming took 4 bases from V and 0 from J, leaving 4 bases between them. This chain's CDR3 is CASSVSSYNSPLHF. The CDR3 coding sequence is TGTGCCAGCAGTGTGAGCTCCTATAATTCACCCCTCCACTTT. The variable domain in full, completed from reference TRBV25-1 and TRBJ1-6, reads EADIYQTPRYLVIGTGKKITLECSQTMGHDKMYWYQQDPGMELHLIHYSYGVNSTEKGDLSSESTVSRIRTEHFPLTLESARPSHTSQYLCASSVSSYNSPLHFGNGTRLTVT.

This clone was observed a handful of times. V gene TRBV7-2 combines with J gene TRBJ1-1, with D hard to call. Trimming took off 1 base at V and 1 base at J, with 7 bases between the two ends. The germline CDR1 and CDR2 sequences are SGHTA and FQGNSA. The length of the CDR3 is 14 residues. The CDR3 loop is CASSLGLQNTEAFF. The CDR3 nucleotides read TGTGCCAGCAGCTTAGGTTTACAGAACACTGAAGCTTTCTTT.

The chain couples TRBV9 to TRBJ1-1; unclear D gene. V dropped 0 bases and J dropped 7 bases, with 7 bases sitting between them. Germline V gene data show CDR1 as SGDLS and CDR2 as YYNGEE. The CDR3 loop spans 12 amino acids. The CDR3 loop is CASSVDKGEAFF. CDR3 coding DNA: TGTGCCAGCAGCGTAGATAAAGGTGAAGCTTTCTTT.

This clone has just a few counts. The germline gene is not matched at one end of the junction; a read error may be the cause. The V gene is TRBV4-2, the J gene TRBJ2-2; 8 bases match TRBD1. The CDR3 is 14 residues long. Germline V CDR1 and CDR2: LGHNA, YNFKEQ. CDR3 DNA sequence: TGTGCCAGCAGCCGGCTCGGACAGGGCGAGGGGCGTGTTTTT. It translates to CASSRLGQGEGRVF.

This clone was recorded a few times. The V gene is TRBV28, the J gene TRBJ1-6; D is unresolved. V lost 6 bases to trimming and J lost 5 bases, with 17 bases between them. The CDR3 loop spans 16 amino acids. Germline values: CDR1 MDHEN, CDR2 SYDVKM. The DNA of the CDR3 is TGTGCCAGCAGCCAGCGATGGCCGCCTAATAATTCACCCCTCCACTTT. It yields the protein CASSQRWPPNNSPLHF.

This clone was seen a few times. The genes are TRBV7-9 and TRBJ1-2; D remains ambiguous. Trimming shortened V by 0 bases and J by 12 bases, and 11 bases separated the two germline ends. The germline CDR1 and CDR2 sequences are SEHNR and FQNEAQ (reference sequence). This CDR3 contains 12 residues. The CDR3 sequence: CASSLATQVNTF. CDR3 in DNA: TGTGCCAGCAGCTTAGCGACACAAGTGAACACCTTC. Full variable domain (rest looked up from reference TRBV7-9 and TRBJ1-2): DTGVSQNPRHKITKRGQNVTFRCDPISEHNRLYWYRQTLGQGPEFLTYFQNEAQLEKSRLLSDRFSAERPKGSFSTLEIQRTEQGDSAMYLCASSLATQVNTFGSGTRLTVV.

This clone was observed a few times. The CDR3 spells CASSQGGGFGDTQYF. Here the CDR3 DNA reads TGTGCCAGCAGCCAGGGAGGAGGGTTTGGGGATACGCAGTATTTT. The rearrangement links TRBV7-2 to TRBJ2-3, with D tentatively TRBD2 (6 bases). CDR1 SGHTA and CDR2 FQGNSA come from the germline V gene. The CDR3 runs to 15 residues. Trimming shortened V by 5 bases and J by 6 bases, and 18 bases separated the two germline ends.

The J gene is TRBJ2-1, the V gene TRBV15; no definite D call. Germline lookup yields CDR1 LNHNV and CDR2 YYDKDF (reference sequence). The V and J ends lost 4 bases and 4 bases respectively, with 17 bases between them. This CDR3 has 16 residues. The CDR3 reads CATSTQTGTPYNEQFF. In nucleotides, the CDR3 is TGTGCCACCAGCACCCAAACTGGAACCCCATACAATGAGCAGTTCTTC.

This clone turned up a few times. The V gene is TRBV5-1, the J gene TRBJ2-3, with 7 bases that match TRBD1. The CDR3 sequence is 14 residues long. CDR1 and CDR2 (germline): SGHRS, YFSETQ. The junction had 4 bases not matched to a gene; V was cut back by 4 bases and J by 2 bases. CDR3 DNA sequence: TGCGCCAGCAGCACAGGGGATTCCACAGATACGCAGTATTTT. This gives the protein CASSTGDSTDTQYF.

The genes are TRBV28 and TRBJ2-3; 7 bases map to TRBD1. CDR3 length: 13 residues. Germline V lookup: CDR1 MDHEN, CDR2 SYDVKM. V lost 8 bases to trimming and J lost 4 bases; unmatched junction nucleotides: 6. CDR3: CASVLQGADTQYF. The CDR3 coding sequence is TGTGCCAGCGTCTTGCAGGGGGCAGATACGCAGTATTTT.

This clone has only a few counts. Other nucleotide sequences from this sample produce the same CDR3. V is TRBV5-6 and J is TRBJ2-5; D gene unclear. Trimming shortened V by 0 bases and J by 1 base, and 13 bases separated the two germline ends. Germline V lookup: CDR1 SGHDT, CDR2 YYEEEE. CDR3 length: 16 amino acids. The CDR3 region has the DNA TGTGCCAGCAGCTTGGCCAATCTTGCGGCCCAAGAGACCCAGTACTTC. Protein: CASSLANLAAQETQYF.

The chain recombines TRBV18 with TRBJ1-1; D unresolved. Germline assignment: CDR1 KGHSH and CDR2 LQKENI. The length of the CDR3 is 13 residues. Between the trimmed V and J ends, which lost 0 bases and 7 bases, there was a span of 9 bases. This CDR3 reads CASSPPGRREAFF. DNA for the CDR3: TGTGCCAGCTCACCACCGGGAAGACGTGAAGCTTTCTTT.

This sequence joins TRBV15 and TRBJ1-3, with D unclear. The germline V and J ends were trimmed by 2 bases and 0 bases, with 11 bases remaining between them. This CDR3 region has 16 residues. Germline lookup yields CDR1 LNHNV and CDR2 YYDKDF (reference sequence). The CDR3: CATSRRFTPSGNTIYF. The CDR3 DNA reads TGTGCCACCAGCAGACGATTTACTCCCTCTGGAAACACCATATATTTT.

This clone came up many times. This chain uses TRBV10-3 with TRBJ2-3; D call uncertain. The V end lost 6 bases, the J end lost 1 base, and 8 bases lay between the germline ends. CDR3 length equals 13 residues. Germline assignment: CDR1 ENHRY and CDR2 SYGVKD. The CDR3 region has the DNA TGTGCCATCAGGGTATCGGGCACAGATACGCAGTATTTT. Amino acids: CAIRVSGTDTQYF.